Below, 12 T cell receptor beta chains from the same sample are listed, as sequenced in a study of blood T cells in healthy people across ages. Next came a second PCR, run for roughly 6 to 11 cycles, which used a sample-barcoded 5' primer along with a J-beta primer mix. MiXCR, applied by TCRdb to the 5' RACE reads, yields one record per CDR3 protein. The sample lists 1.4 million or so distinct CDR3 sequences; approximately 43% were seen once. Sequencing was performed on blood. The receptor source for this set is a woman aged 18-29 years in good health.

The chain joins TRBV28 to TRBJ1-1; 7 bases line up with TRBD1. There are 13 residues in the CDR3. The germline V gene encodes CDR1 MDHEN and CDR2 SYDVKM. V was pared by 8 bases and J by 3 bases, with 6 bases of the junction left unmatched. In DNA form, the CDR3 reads TGTGCCAGCCTCCGGGACAGTTACACTGAAGCTTTCTTT. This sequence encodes CASLRDSYTEAFF.

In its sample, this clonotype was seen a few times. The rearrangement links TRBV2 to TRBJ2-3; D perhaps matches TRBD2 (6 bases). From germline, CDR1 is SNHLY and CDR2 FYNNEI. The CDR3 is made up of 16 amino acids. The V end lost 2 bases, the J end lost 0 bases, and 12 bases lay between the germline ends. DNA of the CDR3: TGTGCCAGCAGTGAATTGATAGCGGCTAGCACAGATACGCAGTATTTT. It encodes CASSELIAASTDTQYF.

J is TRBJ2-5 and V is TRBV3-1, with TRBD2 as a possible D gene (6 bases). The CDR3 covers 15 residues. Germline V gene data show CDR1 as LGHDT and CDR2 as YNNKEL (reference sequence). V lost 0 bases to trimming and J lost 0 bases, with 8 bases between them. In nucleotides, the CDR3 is TGTGCCAGCAGCCAAGATTGGGGGGACCAAGAGACCCAGTACTTC. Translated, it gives CASSQDWGDQETQYF.

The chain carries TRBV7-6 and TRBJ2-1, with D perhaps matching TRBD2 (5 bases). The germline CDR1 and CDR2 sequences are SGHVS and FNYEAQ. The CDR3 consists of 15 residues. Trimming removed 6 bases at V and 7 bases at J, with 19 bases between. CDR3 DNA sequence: TGTGCCAGCAGGGACTTGAGCGTCGAAAAGAATGAGCAGTTCTTC. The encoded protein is CASRDLSVEKNEQFF.

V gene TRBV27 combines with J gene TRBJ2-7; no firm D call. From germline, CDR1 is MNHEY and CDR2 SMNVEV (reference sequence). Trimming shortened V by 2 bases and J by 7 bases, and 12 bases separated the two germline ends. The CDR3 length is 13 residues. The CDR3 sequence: CASSLGRVNEQYF. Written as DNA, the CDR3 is TGTGCCAGCAGTTTAGGACGGGTTAATGAGCAGTACTTC.

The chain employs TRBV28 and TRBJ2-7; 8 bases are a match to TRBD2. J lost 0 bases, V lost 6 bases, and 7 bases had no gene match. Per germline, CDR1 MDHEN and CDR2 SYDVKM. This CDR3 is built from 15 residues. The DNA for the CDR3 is TGTGCCAGCAGGCGAGCGGGGGATAGCTCCTACGAGCAGTACTTC. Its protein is CASRRAGDSSYEQYF. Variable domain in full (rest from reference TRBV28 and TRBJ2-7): DVKVTQSSRYLVKRTGEKVFLECVQDMDHENMFWYRQDPGLGLRLIYFSYDVKMKEKGDIPEGYSVSREKKERFSLILESASTNQTSMYLCASRRAGDSSYEQYFGPGTRLTVT.

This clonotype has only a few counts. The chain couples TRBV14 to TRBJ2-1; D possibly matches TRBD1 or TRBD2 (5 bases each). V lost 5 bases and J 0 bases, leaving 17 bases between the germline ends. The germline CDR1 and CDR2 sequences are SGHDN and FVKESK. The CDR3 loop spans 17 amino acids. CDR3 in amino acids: CASSKPGGKSSYNEQFF. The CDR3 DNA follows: TGTGCCAGCAGCAAGCCTGGGGGAAAGAGCTCCTACAATGAGCAGTTCTTC.

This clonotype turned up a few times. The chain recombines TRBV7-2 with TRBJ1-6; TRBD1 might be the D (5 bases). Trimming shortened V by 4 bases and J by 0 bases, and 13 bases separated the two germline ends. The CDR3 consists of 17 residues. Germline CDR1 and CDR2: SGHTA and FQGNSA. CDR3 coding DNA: TGTGCCAGCAGCTCCCGGGGGTTTCGCTCCTATAATTCACCCCTCCACTTT. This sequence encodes CASSSRGFRSYNSPLHF.

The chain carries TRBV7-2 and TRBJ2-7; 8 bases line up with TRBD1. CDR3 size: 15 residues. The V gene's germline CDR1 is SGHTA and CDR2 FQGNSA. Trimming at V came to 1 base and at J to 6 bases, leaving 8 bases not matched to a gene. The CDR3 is CASSLDRRGLVEQYF. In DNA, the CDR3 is TGTGCCAGCAGCTTAGATCGCAGGGGGCTGGTCGAGCAGTACTTC. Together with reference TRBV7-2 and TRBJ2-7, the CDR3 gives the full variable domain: GAGVSQSPSNKVTEKGKDVELRCDPISGHTALYWYRQSLGQGLEFLIYFQGNSAPDKSGLPSDRFSAERTGGSVSTLTIQRTQQEDSAVYLCASSLDRRGLVEQYFGPGTRLTVT.

The CDR3 reads CASSFSKSFYEQYF. As DNA, the CDR3 is TGTGCCAGCAGCTTTAGTAAAAGTTTCTACGAGCAGTACTTC. The chain has TRBV7-9 and TRBJ2-1; D not certain. The J call may be wrong; the DNA end is better matched by TRBJ2-7. CDR1 and CDR2 (germline): SEHNR, FQNEAQ (reference sequence). This CDR3 contains 14 residues.

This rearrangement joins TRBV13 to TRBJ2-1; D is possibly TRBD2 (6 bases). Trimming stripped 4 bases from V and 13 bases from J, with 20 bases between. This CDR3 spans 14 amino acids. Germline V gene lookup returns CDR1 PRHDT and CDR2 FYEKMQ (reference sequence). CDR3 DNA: TGTGCCAGCAGCTCGGGACTGGAAGAAGAGACCCAGTTCTTC. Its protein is CASSSGLEEETQFF.

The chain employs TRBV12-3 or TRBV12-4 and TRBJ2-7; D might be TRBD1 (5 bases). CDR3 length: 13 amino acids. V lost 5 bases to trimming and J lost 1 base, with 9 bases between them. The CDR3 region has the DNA TGTGCCAGCAGTACCAGGGTATCCTACGAGCAGTACTTC. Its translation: CASSTRVSYEQYF.